Included here is one T cell receptor beta chain sequence, with context. The data belong to a study of blood T cell repertoires in COVID-19. Background on the study: Acute and convalescent COVID-19 specimens originated in the United States, Italy and Spain. The cDNA or gDNA used as material had been derived from T cells, B-cell-depleted T cells, or PBMCs.

Original analysis: How many nucleated cells were present was estimated from reference gene primer amplification. Assay: immunoSEQ multiplex PCR; the TCRdb copy retains only in-frame clones and omits some. That table supplies the V and J calls and clone size; D and trimming were determined from the DNA. Altogether 55,000 or so clones are present, 60% to 85% being singletons, with the ten largest covering approximately 21%. During active infection, Seattle patients enrolled and were then monitored through disease. The CDR3 covers 15 residues. Trimming took 5 bases from V and 6 from J, leaving 17 bases between them. Germline-derived CDR1 and CDR2 are LNHDA and SQIVND (reference sequence).

The specimen sequenced was peripheral blood. The chain employs TRBV19 and TRBJ2-1; possibly TRBD1 for D (5 bases). The clonotype comes from a man aged 30-40 years with COVID-19, enrolled during active disease. CDR3 residues: CASSGGRGIRNEQFF. In nucleotides, the CDR3 is TGTGCCAGTAGTGGTGGTAGGGGCATTCGCAATGAGCAGTTCTTC.